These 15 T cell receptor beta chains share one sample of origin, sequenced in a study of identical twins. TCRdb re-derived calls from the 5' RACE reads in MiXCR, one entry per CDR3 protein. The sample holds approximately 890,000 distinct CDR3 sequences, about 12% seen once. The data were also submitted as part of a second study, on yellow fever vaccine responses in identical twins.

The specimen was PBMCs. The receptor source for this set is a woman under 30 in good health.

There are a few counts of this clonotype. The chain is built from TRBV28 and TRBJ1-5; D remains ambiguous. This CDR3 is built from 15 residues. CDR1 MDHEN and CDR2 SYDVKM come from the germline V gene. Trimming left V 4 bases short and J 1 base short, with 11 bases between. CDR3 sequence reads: CASSYDQRSNQPQHF. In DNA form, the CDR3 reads TGTGCCAGCAGTTATGACCAGCGCAGCAATCAGCCCCAGCATTTT.

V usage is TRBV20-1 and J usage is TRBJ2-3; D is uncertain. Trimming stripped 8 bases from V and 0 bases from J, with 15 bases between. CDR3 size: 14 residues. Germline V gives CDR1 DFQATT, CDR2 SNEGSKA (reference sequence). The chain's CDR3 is CSTVGGPSTDTQYF. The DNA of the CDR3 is TGCAGTACTGTCGGCGGTCCTAGCACAGATACGCAGTATTTT.

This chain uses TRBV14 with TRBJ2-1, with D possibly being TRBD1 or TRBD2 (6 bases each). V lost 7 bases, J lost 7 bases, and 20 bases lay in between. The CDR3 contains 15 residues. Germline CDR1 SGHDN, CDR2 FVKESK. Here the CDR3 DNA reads TGTGCCAGCACCCTGGGCCCGGGGGCGGGGAATGAGCAGTTCTTC. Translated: CASTLGPGAGNEQFF.

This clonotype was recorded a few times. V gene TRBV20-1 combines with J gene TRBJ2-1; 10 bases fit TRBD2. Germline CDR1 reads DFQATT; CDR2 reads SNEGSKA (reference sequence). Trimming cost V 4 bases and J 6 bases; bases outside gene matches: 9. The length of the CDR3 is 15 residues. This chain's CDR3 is CSATVSGRQGNEQFF. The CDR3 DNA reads TGCAGTGCTACGGTTAGCGGGAGGCAGGGCAATGAGCAGTTCTTC.

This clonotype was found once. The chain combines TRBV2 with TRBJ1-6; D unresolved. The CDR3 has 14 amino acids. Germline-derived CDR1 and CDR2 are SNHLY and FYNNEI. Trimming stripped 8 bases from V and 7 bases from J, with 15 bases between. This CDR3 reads CASSQEVGNSPLHF. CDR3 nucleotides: TGTGCCAGCTCGCAGGAAGTAGGGAATTCACCCCTCCACTTT.

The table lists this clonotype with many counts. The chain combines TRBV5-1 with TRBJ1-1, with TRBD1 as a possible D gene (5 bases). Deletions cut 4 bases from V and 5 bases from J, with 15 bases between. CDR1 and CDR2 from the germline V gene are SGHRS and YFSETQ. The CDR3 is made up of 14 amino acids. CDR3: CASSTTTTVTEAFF. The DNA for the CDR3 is TGCGCCAGCAGCACGACTACGACAGTGACTGAAGCTTTCTTT.

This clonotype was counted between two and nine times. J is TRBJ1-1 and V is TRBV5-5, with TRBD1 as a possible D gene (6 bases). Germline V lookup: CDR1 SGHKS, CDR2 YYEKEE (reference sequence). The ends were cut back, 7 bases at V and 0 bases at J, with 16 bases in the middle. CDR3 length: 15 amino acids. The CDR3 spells CASEGDDSLNTEAFF. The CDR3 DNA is TGTGCCAGCGAGGGGGACGACAGCCTGAACACTGAAGCTTTCTTT.

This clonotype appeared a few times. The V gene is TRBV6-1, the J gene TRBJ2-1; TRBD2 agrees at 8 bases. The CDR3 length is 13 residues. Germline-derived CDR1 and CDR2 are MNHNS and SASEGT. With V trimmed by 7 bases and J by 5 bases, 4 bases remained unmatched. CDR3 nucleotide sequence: TGTGCCAGCAAGCGGGGGCGTAACAATGAGCAGTTCTTC. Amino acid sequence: CASKRGRNNEQFF.

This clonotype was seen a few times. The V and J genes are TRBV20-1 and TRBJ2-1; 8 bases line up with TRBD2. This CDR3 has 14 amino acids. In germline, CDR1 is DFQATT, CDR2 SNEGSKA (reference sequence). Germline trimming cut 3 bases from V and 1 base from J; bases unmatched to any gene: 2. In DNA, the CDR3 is TGCAGTGCTAGTACTAGCGGTTCCTACAATGAGCAGTTCTTC. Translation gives CSASTSGSYNEQFF.

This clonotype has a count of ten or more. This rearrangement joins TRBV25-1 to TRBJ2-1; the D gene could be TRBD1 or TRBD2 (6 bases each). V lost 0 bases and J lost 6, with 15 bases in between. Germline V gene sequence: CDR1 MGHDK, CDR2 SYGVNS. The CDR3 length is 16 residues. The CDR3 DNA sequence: TGTGCCAGCAGTGAATATAGGCAGGGGACTGGCAATGAGCAGTTCTTC. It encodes CASSEYRQGTGNEQFF.

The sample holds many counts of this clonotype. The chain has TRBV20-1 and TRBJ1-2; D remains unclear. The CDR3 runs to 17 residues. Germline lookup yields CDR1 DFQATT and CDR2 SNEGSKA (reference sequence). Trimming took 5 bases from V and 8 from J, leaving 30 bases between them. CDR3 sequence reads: CSASSEDWIQPLWGYTF. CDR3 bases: TGCAGTGCTTCTTCAGAGGATTGGATACAGCCCCTATGGGGCTACACCTTC.

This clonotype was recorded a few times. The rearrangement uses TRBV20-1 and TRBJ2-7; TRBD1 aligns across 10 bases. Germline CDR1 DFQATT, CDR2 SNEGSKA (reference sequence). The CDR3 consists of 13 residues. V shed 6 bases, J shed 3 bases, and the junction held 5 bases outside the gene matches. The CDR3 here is CSAGGDRGYEQYF. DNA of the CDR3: TGCAGTGCCGGAGGGGACAGGGGCTACGAGCAGTACTTC.

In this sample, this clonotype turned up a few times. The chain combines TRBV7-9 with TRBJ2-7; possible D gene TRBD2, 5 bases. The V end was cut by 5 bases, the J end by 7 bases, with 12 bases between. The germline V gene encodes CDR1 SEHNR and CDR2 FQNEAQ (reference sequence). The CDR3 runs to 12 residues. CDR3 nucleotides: TGTGCCAGCAGCAACGTCGGAGGTGAGCAGTACTTC. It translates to CASSNVGGEQYF.

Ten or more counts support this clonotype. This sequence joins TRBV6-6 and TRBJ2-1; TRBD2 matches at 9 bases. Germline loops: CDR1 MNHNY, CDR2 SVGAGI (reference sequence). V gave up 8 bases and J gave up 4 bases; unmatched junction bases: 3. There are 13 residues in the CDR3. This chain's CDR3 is CASLTSGYNEQFF. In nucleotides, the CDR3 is TGTGCCAGCTTGACTAGCGGATACAATGAGCAGTTCTTC.

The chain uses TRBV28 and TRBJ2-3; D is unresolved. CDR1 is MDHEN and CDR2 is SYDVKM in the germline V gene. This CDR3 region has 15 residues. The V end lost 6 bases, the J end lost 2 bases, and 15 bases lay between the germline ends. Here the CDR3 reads CASSDPRVSTDTQYF. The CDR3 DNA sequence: TGTGCCAGCAGCGACCCCCGGGTCTCCACAGATACGCAGTATTTT.